This T cell receptor beta chain was profiled in a study of vaccination and CD4 T cells after COVID-19. The Oncomine TCR Beta short-read assay sequenced DNA from cultured CD4+ T cells. Using its own MiXCR run on the PCR reads, TCRdb lists one record per CDR3 protein. The data show some 17,000 distinct CDR3 sequences, around 43% seen once. Comment on this clonotype: The antigen remains undetermined.

Treatment reported: approximately 11-day PBMC culture with coronavirus spike peptide pools or control peptides (ViraFEST assay). The sample in question was CD4+ T cells from blood, cultured in vitro, obtained before SARS-CoV-2 vaccination. The receptor's source is a human donor who received a COVID-19 vaccine.

CDR3 protein: CASSHHRVDGYTF. CDR3 DNA sequence: TGTGCCAGCAGTCACCACCGGGTTGATGGCTACACCTTC. V and J are TRBV6-1 and TRBJ1-2, with D unclear. CDR1 MNHNS and CDR2 SASEGT come from the germline V gene. This CDR3 has 13 residues. V lost 5 bases and J 6 bases, leaving 13 bases between the germline ends.